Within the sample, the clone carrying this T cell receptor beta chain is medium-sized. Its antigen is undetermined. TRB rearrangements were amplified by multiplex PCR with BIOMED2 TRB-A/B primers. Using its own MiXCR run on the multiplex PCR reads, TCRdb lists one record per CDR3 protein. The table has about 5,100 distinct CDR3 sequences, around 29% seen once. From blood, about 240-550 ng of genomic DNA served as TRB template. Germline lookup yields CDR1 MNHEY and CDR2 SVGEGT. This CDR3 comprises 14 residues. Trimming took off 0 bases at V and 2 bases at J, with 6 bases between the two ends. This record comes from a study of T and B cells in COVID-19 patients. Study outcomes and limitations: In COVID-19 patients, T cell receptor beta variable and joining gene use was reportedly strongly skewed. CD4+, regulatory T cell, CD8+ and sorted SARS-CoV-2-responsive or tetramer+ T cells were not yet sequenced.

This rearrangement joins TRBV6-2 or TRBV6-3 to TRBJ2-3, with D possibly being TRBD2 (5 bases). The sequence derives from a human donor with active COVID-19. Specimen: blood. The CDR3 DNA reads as TGTGCCAGCAGTTACTCTGACTACACAGATACGCAGTATTTT. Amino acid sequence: CASSYSDYTDTQYF.